This TCR beta chain was profiled in a study of T cell clonality in common variable immunodeficiency. Study results and limitations: Common variable immunodeficiency TCR beta sequences reportedly had fewer deletions and N-nucleotide insertions.

The germline gives CDR1 SQVTM, CDR2 ANQGSEA. CDR3 size: 14 residues. V was pared by 8 bases and J by 5 bases, with 14 bases of the junction left unmatched. In its sample, this clone was seen many times. What it binds is not known. The read finishes 3 residues shy of the CDR3 end, and the germline J gene is used to complete it. Profiled with immunoSEQ multiplex PCR; TCRdb holds only in-frame clones, not every one. This repertoire holds 35,000 or so clones, and none appear only once. Sample: peripheral blood mononuclear cells. This rearrangement joins TRBV29-1 to TRBJ1-1; 7 nucleotides line up with TRBD1. This receptor was taken from a human donor with common variable immunodeficiency. CDR3 DNA (partial): TGCAGCCTTTCCGACAGGGTTACTGGGACTGAA. Protein product: CSLSDRVTGTE. The complete CDR3 reads CSLSDRVTGTEAFF.